This T cell receptor beta chain was obtained from a study of cytomegalovirus exposure and HLA in healthy donors. Broader study findings: The study labeled fewer than 200 TCR beta chains cytomegalovirus-associated. It was found in a later analysis that first-cohort TCR clusters tended to co-occur in the 120 validation repertoires. High specificity and sensitivity for cytomegalovirus status were reported for the classifier. Three CMV-associated chains were confirmed in vitro to be specific for CMV antigens.

For this clone: Its antigen remains unknown.

Data came from immunoSEQ multiplex PCR; TCRdb stores just in-frame clones and leaves some out. There are 50,000 to 65,000 clones in the sample; about 96% occur only once, and 1% to 1.5% lies in the top ten. Germline V gene lookup returns CDR1 SGHAT and CDR2 FQNNGV. This CDR3 region has 12 residues. Trimming stripped 7 bases from V and 4 bases from J, with 9 bases between. The source of this sequence is a woman aged 18-35 years in good health and CMV-seronegative. The chain combines TRBV11-2 with TRBJ2-3; D is uncertain. Sample: PBMCs. CDR3 sequence reads: CASTPGSDTQYF. The CDR3 nucleotides read TGTGCCAGCACCCCCGGGTCAGATACGCAGTATTTT.